Listed below are T cell receptor beta chains from one sample, sequenced in a study. From the reads, TCRdb called clonotypes with MiXCR, one entry per CDR3 protein. The data contain 3,600 or so distinct CDR3 sequences, approximately 9.6% of them seen just once; the ten biggest clones take up about 5.7%. Sequenced sample: CD4+ T cells from synovial fluid. The source of these receptors is a human donor with rheumatoid arthritis. The CDR3 runs from the conserved cysteine through the conserved F or W. A D gene is named only where the DNA matches it firmly. Not all rows give a size; the values are once, few, many and, for expanded clones, a class.

clone_size d_call j_call v_call cdr3_aa cdr3_nt
medium-sized . TRBJ1-5 TRBV20-1 CSATGVGQPQHF TGCAGTGCTACAGGGGTGGGGCAGCCCCAGCATTTT
. . TRBJ1-4 TRBV11-2 CASSGDKGDNEKLFF TGTGCCAGCAGCGGAGATAAAGGGGATAATGAAAAACTGTTTTTT
many . TRBJ2-6 TRBV13 CASSFPGANVLTF TGTGCCAGCAGCTTTCCTGGGGCCAACGTCCTGACTTTC
medium-sized . TRBJ2-3 TRBV20-1 CSASGGSTDTQYF TGCAGTGCTAGCGGCGGGAGCACAGATACGCAGTATTTT
many . TRBJ1-4 TRBV7-8 CASSLGQAGTQKLFF TGTGCCAGCAGCTTAGGACAGGCGGGGACACAGAAACTGTTTTTT
medium-sized TRBD2 TRBJ2-1 TRBV20-1 CSAVGSSGGTYNEQFF TGCAGTGCTGTAGGGTCTAGCGGGGGTACCTACAATGAGCAGTTCTTC
many . TRBJ2-2 TRBV10-3 CAISESGLAENTGELFF TGTGCCATCAGTGAGTCAGGATTAGCGGAGAACACCGGGGAGCTGTTTTTT
medium-sized . TRBJ2-1 TRBV6-5 CASRPDAPTWNEQFF TGTGCCAGCAGGCCCGACGCCCCCACCTGGAATGAGCAGTTCTTC
. TRBD1 TRBJ2-3 TRBV20-1 CSARDTGTGPDTQYF TGCAGTGCTAGAGATACCGGGACAGGTCCAGATACGCAGTATTTT
medium-sized TRBD2 TRBJ2-1 TRBV7-3 CASSLTGLAGSYNEQFF TGTGCCAGCAGCTTAACTGGACTAGCGGGCTCCTACAATGAGCAGTTCTTC
medium-sized TRBD2 TRBJ2-3 TRBV20-1 CAVAGTSGSTDTQYF TGCGCAGTGGCGGGGACTAGCGGTAGCACAGATACGCAGTATTTT
. . TRBJ2-7 TRBV7-3 CASDQMREIYEQYF TGTGCCAGCGACCAGATGAGAGAAATTTACGAGCAGTACTTC
few TRBD1 TRBJ2-1 TRBV19 CASSIMGPGGNEQFF TGTGCCAGTAGTATAATGGGGCCAGGGGGAAATGAGCAGTTCTTC
. TRBD1 TRBJ2-1 TRBV14 CASSQDERDRAYNEQFF TGTGCCAGCAGCCAAGATGAACGGGACAGGGCCTACAATGAGCAGTTCTTC
many TRBD1 TRBJ2-7 TRBV28 CASSLTGGSYEQYF TGTGCCAGCAGCCTTACAGGGGGCAGCTACGAGCAGTACTTC
many TRBD1 TRBJ1-1 TRBV7-9 CASSSPDRVGSEAFF TGTGCCAGCAGCTCACCGGACAGGGTAGGCTCTGAAGCTTTCTTT
medium-sized TRBD1 TRBJ1-2 TRBV7-3 CASSRDRGLVGYTF TGTGCCAGCAGCCGGGACAGGGGATTAGTTGGCTACACCTTC
medium-sized TRBD2 TRBJ2-1 TRBV4-2 CASSQESGSPDNEQFF TGTGCCAGCAGCCAAGAGAGCGGGAGTCCCGACAATGAGCAGTTCTTC